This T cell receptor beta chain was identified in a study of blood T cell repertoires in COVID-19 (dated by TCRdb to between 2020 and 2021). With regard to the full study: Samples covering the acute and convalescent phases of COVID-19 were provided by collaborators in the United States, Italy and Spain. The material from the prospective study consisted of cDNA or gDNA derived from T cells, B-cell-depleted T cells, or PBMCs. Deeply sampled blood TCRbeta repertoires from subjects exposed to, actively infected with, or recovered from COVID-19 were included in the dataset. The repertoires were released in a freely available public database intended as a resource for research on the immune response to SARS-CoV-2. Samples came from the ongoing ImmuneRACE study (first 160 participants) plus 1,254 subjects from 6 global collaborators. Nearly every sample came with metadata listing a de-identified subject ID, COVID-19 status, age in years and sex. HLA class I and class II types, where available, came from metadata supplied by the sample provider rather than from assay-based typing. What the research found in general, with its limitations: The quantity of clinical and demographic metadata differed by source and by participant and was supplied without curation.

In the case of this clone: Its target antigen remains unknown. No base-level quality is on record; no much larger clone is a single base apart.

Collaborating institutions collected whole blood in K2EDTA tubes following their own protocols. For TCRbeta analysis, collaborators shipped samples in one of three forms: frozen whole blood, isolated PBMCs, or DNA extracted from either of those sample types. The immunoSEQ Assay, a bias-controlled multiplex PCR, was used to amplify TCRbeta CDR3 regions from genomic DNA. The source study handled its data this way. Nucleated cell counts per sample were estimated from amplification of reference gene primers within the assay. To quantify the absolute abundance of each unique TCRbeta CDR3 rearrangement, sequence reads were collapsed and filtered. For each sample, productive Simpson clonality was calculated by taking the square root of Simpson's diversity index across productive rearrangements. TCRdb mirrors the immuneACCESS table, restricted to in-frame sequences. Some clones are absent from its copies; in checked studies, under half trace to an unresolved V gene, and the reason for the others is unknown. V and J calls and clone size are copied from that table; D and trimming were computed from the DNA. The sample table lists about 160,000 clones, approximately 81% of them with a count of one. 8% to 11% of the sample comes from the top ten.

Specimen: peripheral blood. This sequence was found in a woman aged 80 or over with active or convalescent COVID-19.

At the DNA level, the sequence is TGTGCCAGCAGCTCGGAGGACCTACGGCAGTACTTC. The encoded protein is CASSSEDLRQYF. Recombination linked TRBV7-9 to TRBJ2-7; 5 matching bases give a weak D call of TRBD2. Reading from cysteine to phenylalanine, the CDR3 counts 12 amino acids. The entry retains the CDR3 DNA only, 36 bases that are in frame from base 1. CDR1 SEHNR and CDR2 FQNEAQ were looked up in the germline V gene (reference sequence). Trimming costs V 4 bases and J 9 bases, and their ends lie 13 bases apart.